This is a list of T cell receptor beta chains from one sample in a study of regulatory T cells in long-lasting Graves disease. TCRdb passed the multiplex PCR reads through MiXCR, listing each CDR3 protein once. The sample lists nearly 350,000 distinct CDR3 sequences, roughly a fifth occurring once. The material sequenced was peripheral blood mononuclear cells (PBMCs), taken when the disease was refractory, from a patient treated with antithyroid drugs. The source of these receptors is a female donor with Graves disease. The CDR3 runs from the conserved cysteine through the conserved F or W. Each record gives: CDR3 DNA, CDR3 protein, D gene, J gene, clone size, V gene. A D gene is named only where the DNA matches it firmly. The size of a clone is reported for some rows only, either as once, few or many, or as a class for expanded clones.

CDR3nt: TGTGCCAGCAAGACAGTAAACACTGAAGCTTTCTTT; CDR3aa: CASKTVNTEAFF; d_gene: NA; j_gene: TRBJ1-1; abundance: NA; v_gene: TRBV6-1
CDR3nt: TGTGCCAGCAGTTTTCGTAGCGGGAGGAGGCGGGACGGGGAGCTGTTTTTT; CDR3aa: CASSFRSGRRRDGELFF; d_gene: TRBD2; j_gene: TRBJ2-2; abundance: NA; v_gene: TRBV28
CDR3nt: TGCAGTGCTAGAGACCGGCGGCTCCCTAATCAGCCCCAGCATTTT; CDR3aa: CSARDRRLPNQPQHF; d_gene: NA; j_gene: TRBJ1-5; abundance: NA; v_gene: TRBV20-1
CDR3nt: TGTGCCAGCAGTTTCAACAGGGGCATGAACACTGAAGCTTTCTTT; CDR3aa: CASSFNRGMNTEAFF; d_gene: TRBD1; j_gene: TRBJ1-1; abundance: NA; v_gene: TRBV6-5
CDR3nt: TGCAGTGCTAGGGGCGGACAGGTGAACACTGAAGCTTTCTTT; CDR3aa: CSARGGQVNTEAFF; d_gene: TRBD1; j_gene: TRBJ1-1; abundance: many; v_gene: TRBV20-1
CDR3nt: TGTGCCAGCAGTTCCCCGGGACAGGGAAAAGAGACCCAGTACTTC; CDR3aa: CASSSPGQGKETQYF; d_gene: TRBD1; j_gene: TRBJ2-5; abundance: many; v_gene: TRBV6-2/TRBV6-3
CDR3nt: TGTGCCAGCAGTGGACAGGGACCCACTGAAGCTTTCTTT; CDR3aa: CASSGQGPTEAFF; d_gene: TRBD1; j_gene: TRBJ1-1; abundance: many; v_gene: TRBV2
CDR3nt: TGTGCCAGCAGCTTATTGGGGGGAAGTGGCTACACCTTC; CDR3aa: CASSLLGGSGYTF; d_gene: NA; j_gene: TRBJ1-2; abundance: many; v_gene: TRBV11-2
CDR3nt: TGTGCCAGCAGCGCCCCGACAGGGGGCCCCTATGGCTACACCTTC; CDR3aa: CASSAPTGGPYGYTF; d_gene: TRBD1; j_gene: TRBJ1-2; abundance: NA; v_gene: TRBV9
CDR3nt: TGTGCCAGCAGCTACCAGCGTCAGCCCCAGCATTTT; CDR3aa: CASSYQRQPQHF; d_gene: NA; j_gene: TRBJ1-5; abundance: NA; v_gene: TRBV7-9
CDR3nt: TGTGCCAGCAGTTTCTCGACAGGGGCCCACGAGCAGTACTTC; CDR3aa: CASSFSTGAHEQYF; d_gene: TRBD1; j_gene: TRBJ2-7; abundance: many; v_gene: TRBV27
CDR3nt: TGCAGTGCCGACCCTGGCGGGATCCTCAATGAGCAGTTCTTC; CDR3aa: CSADPGGILNEQFF; d_gene: NA; j_gene: TRBJ2-1; abundance: NA; v_gene: TRBV20-1
CDR3nt: TGTGCCAGCAGCTTCAGGGGCCTCACCCCAAGTGAGACCCAGTACTTC; CDR3aa: CASSFRGLTPSETQYF; d_gene: NA; j_gene: TRBJ2-5; abundance: many; v_gene: TRBV7-2
CDR3nt: TGTGCCAGCAGCCAGGGACAGAGTAACTCCTACGAGCAGTACTTC; CDR3aa: CASSQGQSNSYEQYF; d_gene: TRBD1; j_gene: TRBJ2-7; abundance: few; v_gene: TRBV7-3
CDR3nt: TGTGCCAGCAGCCTTCTCGAGTCTGAAGCTTTCTTT; CDR3aa: CASSLLESEAFF; d_gene: NA; j_gene: TRBJ1-1; abundance: many; v_gene: TRBV28
CDR3nt: TGTGCCAGCAGTCCGGGAACGAGGGGAGCTTTCTTT; CDR3aa: CASSPGTRGAFF; d_gene: NA; j_gene: TRBJ1-1; abundance: NA; v_gene: TRBV12-3/TRBV12-4
CDR3nt: TGCAGTGCCTCCGGGACAGGGTGGTACACCTTC; CDR3aa: CSASGTGWYTF; d_gene: TRBD1; j_gene: TRBJ1-2; abundance: NA; v_gene: TRBV20-1
CDR3nt: TGTGCCAGCAGCTTAATGGTCGGAGCGTACGAGCAGTACTTC; CDR3aa: CASSLMVGAYEQYF; d_gene: NA; j_gene: TRBJ2-7; abundance: NA; v_gene: TRBV11-2
CDR3nt: TGTGCCAGCAGTTCTGTCCTAATAGTCGCTGAAGCTTTCTTT; CDR3aa: CASSSVLIVAEAFF; d_gene: NA; j_gene: TRBJ1-1; abundance: many; v_gene: TRBV28
CDR3nt: TGTGCCAGCAGTGAAGCGCTTGGGGGGCCTAACTATGGCTACACCTTC; CDR3aa: CASSEALGGPNYGYTF; d_gene: NA; j_gene: TRBJ1-2; abundance: many; v_gene: TRBV2
CDR3nt: TGTGCCAGCAGCAAGCCGGGGACAGGCACAAGTTATGGCTACACCTTC; CDR3aa: CASSKPGTGTSYGYTF; d_gene: TRBD1; j_gene: TRBJ1-2; abundance: few; v_gene: TRBV7-9
CDR3nt: TGTGCCAGCAGCCCACTAGGCCCAACTGGGGCCAACGTCCTGACTTTC; CDR3aa: CASSPLGPTGANVLTF; d_gene: NA; j_gene: TRBJ2-6; abundance: many; v_gene: TRBV12-3/TRBV12-4
CDR3nt: TGTGCCTGGAGTAGAACGGTCTCCCAAGCTTTCTTT; CDR3aa: CAWSRTVSQAFF; d_gene: NA; j_gene: TRBJ1-1; abundance: many; v_gene: TRBV30
CDR3nt: TGTGCCACCAGCAGGCGAGATTATAAGAGATCTGGGGCCAACGTCCTGACTTTC; CDR3aa: CATSRRDYKRSGANVLTF; d_gene: NA; j_gene: TRBJ2-6; abundance: many; v_gene: TRBV15
CDR3nt: TGTGCCAGTAGCACCGGACGGATCCTACAAGAGACCCAGTACTTC; CDR3aa: CASSTGRILQETQYF; d_gene: NA; j_gene: TRBJ2-5; abundance: many; v_gene: TRBV19
CDR3nt: TGCGCCAGCAGCTTGGCATTTAGGGCCACTCGGGAGCAGTACTTC; CDR3aa: CASSLAFRATREQYF; d_gene: NA; j_gene: TRBJ2-7; abundance: few; v_gene: TRBV5-1
CDR3nt: TGTGCCAGCAGCTTCCCGAGGGCAGGCGGTTATGAAAAACTGTTTTTT; CDR3aa: CASSFPRAGGYEKLFF; d_gene: NA; j_gene: TRBJ1-4; abundance: once; v_gene: TRBV11-2
CDR3nt: TGCGCCAGCAGCCAAGATCGGCAGCTGAATGAAAAACTGTTTTTT; CDR3aa: CASSQDRQLNEKLFF; d_gene: NA; j_gene: TRBJ1-4; abundance: many; v_gene: TRBV4-3
CDR3nt: TGTGCCATCAGTCCAGGTTCTAGCAATCAGCCCCAGCATTTT; CDR3aa: CAISPGSSNQPQHF; d_gene: NA; j_gene: TRBJ1-5; abundance: many; v_gene: TRBV10-3
CDR3nt: TGTGCCAGCAGCCCACGGGGTGAGTCACCCCTCCACTTT; CDR3aa: CASSPRGESPLHF; d_gene: NA; j_gene: TRBJ1-6; abundance: many; v_gene: TRBV12-3/TRBV12-4
CDR3nt: TGTGCCAGCAGCTTTTCAAATTCAGGGCCCTACGAGCAGTACTTC; CDR3aa: CASSFSNSGPYEQYF; d_gene: NA; j_gene: TRBJ2-7; abundance: few; v_gene: TRBV11-2
CDR3nt: TGTGCCAGTAATAGGGACCGAGGCCGCTCCTACGAGCAGTACTTC; CDR3aa: CASNRDRGRSYEQYF; d_gene: NA; j_gene: TRBJ2-7; abundance: many; v_gene: TRBV19
CDR3nt: TGTGCCAGCAGCGTAGCTACAGGGAGGACTGAAGCTTTCTTT; CDR3aa: CASSVATGRTEAFF; d_gene: NA; j_gene: TRBJ1-1; abundance: NA; v_gene: TRBV9
CDR3nt: TGTGCCATCAGTAGTGGTCGCTACGAGCAGTACTTC; CDR3aa: CAISSGRYEQYF; d_gene: NA; j_gene: TRBJ2-7; abundance: NA; v_gene: TRBV10-3
CDR3nt: TGTGCCAGCAGCGCGACAGGTCGCGGGAACACTGAAGCTTTCTTT; CDR3aa: CASSATGRGNTEAFF; d_gene: NA; j_gene: TRBJ1-1; abundance: NA; v_gene: TRBV9
CDR3nt: TGTGCCAGTATGTCCAGGGGGCAAGCGAGCACTGAAGCTTTCTTT; CDR3aa: CASMSRGQASTEAFF; d_gene: TRBD1; j_gene: TRBJ1-1; abundance: few; v_gene: TRBV19
CDR3nt: TGTGCCAGCAGTTCCAGACAGGGTTACACCGGGGAGCTGTTTTTT; CDR3aa: CASSSRQGYTGELFF; d_gene: TRBD1; j_gene: TRBJ2-2; abundance: few; v_gene: TRBV28
CDR3nt: TGTGCCAGCACCCGCCGGGTCAATGAGCAGTTCTTC; CDR3aa: CASTRRVNEQFF; d_gene: NA; j_gene: TRBJ2-1; abundance: NA; v_gene: TRBV12-3/TRBV12-4
CDR3nt: TGTGCCAGCGGCCGGGACAGCAATCAAGAGACCCAGTACTTC; CDR3aa: CASGRDSNQETQYF; d_gene: TRBD1; j_gene: TRBJ2-5; abundance: many; v_gene: TRBV6-1
CDR3nt: TGTGCCAGCAGCATCCTTAGCGGGAGCGACAATGAGCAGTTCTTC; CDR3aa: CASSILSGSDNEQFF; d_gene: TRBD2; j_gene: TRBJ2-1; abundance: many; v_gene: TRBV7-3
CDR3nt: TGCAGTGCAGGCGCGGGGGGGCTCGACGAGCAGTACTTC; CDR3aa: CSAGAGGLDEQYF; d_gene: TRBD2; j_gene: TRBJ2-7; abundance: once; v_gene: TRBV20-1
CDR3nt: TGTGCCAGCGGACTTACCTGGGAGACCCAGTACTTC; CDR3aa: CASGLTWETQYF; d_gene: NA; j_gene: TRBJ2-5; abundance: NA; v_gene: TRBV28
CDR3nt: TGTGCCAGCAGCTTAGCGCCGACAGGGGATCAGCCCCAGCATTTT; CDR3aa: CASSLAPTGDQPQHF; d_gene: TRBD1; j_gene: TRBJ1-5; abundance: many; v_gene: TRBV11-2
CDR3nt: TGTGCCATCAGTGGGGACAGTAAGAGCTCCTATAATTCACCCCTCCACTTT; CDR3aa: CAISGDSKSSYNSPLHF; d_gene: TRBD1; j_gene: TRBJ1-6; abundance: few; v_gene: TRBV10-3
CDR3nt: TGTGCCAGCAGTTTCAAACTCGCGGGGAATGTCGGACTAGCGGGCTACGAGCAGTACTTC; CDR3aa: CASSFKLAGNVGLAGYEQYF; d_gene: TRBD2; j_gene: TRBJ2-7; abundance: many; v_gene: TRBV28
CDR3nt: TGCAGTGCTAGAGAGGTCGGGGGAGTAGTCGATGAGCAGTTCTTC; CDR3aa: CSAREVGGVVDEQFF; d_gene: NA; j_gene: TRBJ2-1; abundance: NA; v_gene: TRBV20-1
CDR3nt: TGTGCCAGCACCTCCCAGCAGGGTTCCTATGGCTACACCTTC; CDR3aa: CASTSQQGSYGYTF; d_gene: NA; j_gene: TRBJ1-2; abundance: many; v_gene: TRBV28
CDR3nt: TGTGCCAGTAGTATGAGCTTGGTCCTGAGCACTGAAGCTTTCTTT; CDR3aa: CASSMSLVLSTEAFF; d_gene: NA; j_gene: TRBJ1-1; abundance: NA; v_gene: TRBV19
CDR3nt: TGTGCCGTTGGTTCATCTGGGGCCAACGTCCTGACTTTC; CDR3aa: CAVGSSGANVLTF; d_gene: NA; j_gene: TRBJ2-6; abundance: many; v_gene: TRBV3-1